Listed below are T cell receptor beta chains from one sample, sequenced in a study of control samples from healthy donors and cancer patients. This table comes from immunoSEQ multiplex PCR, and its TCRdb copy is limited to in-frame clones, with some not included. The data contain roughly 120,000 clones, around 88% of them singletons. Sequenced: blood. The source is a woman between 45 and 65 years old in good health. CDR3s leave out the opening cysteine and the closing phenylalanine or tryptophan.

CDR3aa: ASSNSGGSNQPQH
j_gene: TRBJ1-5
v_gene: TRBV7-8

CDR3aa: ASLPGQGSAFANTGELF
j_gene: TRBJ2-2
v_gene: TRBV19

CDR3aa: ASSLVGAPEGTEAF
j_gene: TRBJ1-1
v_gene: TRBV5-4

CDR3aa: ASSRTSVNTGELF
j_gene: TRBJ2-2
v_gene: TRBV7-2

CDR3aa: ASSFRRDGGEQY
j_gene: TRBJ2-7
v_gene: TRBV7-2

CDR3aa: ASRPGLVEETQY
j_gene: TRBJ2-5
v_gene: TRBV6-5

CDR3aa: ASGRAGSSPLH
j_gene: TRBJ1-6
v_gene: TRBV7-3

CDR3aa: ATSRDLMDRAAEAF
j_gene: TRBJ1-1
v_gene: TRBV15

CDR3aa: AWSVGQGSSPLH
j_gene: TRBJ1-6
v_gene: TRBV30

CDR3aa: AISESSSGGNIQY
j_gene: TRBJ2-4
v_gene: TRBV10-3

CDR3aa: ASSPGTSGRYEQY
j_gene: TRBJ2-7
v_gene: TRBV18

CDR3aa: ASSLAEADTQY
j_gene: TRBJ2-3
v_gene: TRBV7-7

CDR3aa: ANSLTPSGGADTQY
j_gene: TRBJ2-3
v_gene: TRBV7-3

CDR3aa: ASSYRAGDNSPLH
j_gene: TRBJ1-6
v_gene: TRBV6-6

CDR3aa: ASSFVGRGLTEAF
j_gene: TRBJ1-1
v_gene: TRBV27

CDR3aa: ASSLWGDNQPQH
j_gene: TRBJ1-5
v_gene: TRBV7-9

CDR3aa: ASSRTGVLSADTQY
j_gene: TRBJ2-3
v_gene: TRBV7-2

CDR3aa: ASSSQGQARTEAF
j_gene: TRBJ1-1
v_gene: TRBV11-2

CDR3aa: SVEAGWGYEQY
j_gene: TRBJ2-7
v_gene: TRBV29-1

CDR3aa: ASSLAGPYGYT
j_gene: TRBJ1-2
v_gene: TRBV12-3/TRBV12-4

CDR3aa: ASSLWVGVPHEQY
j_gene: TRBJ2-7
v_gene: TRBV5-4

CDR3aa: ASSYGGSSYNEQF
j_gene: TRBJ2-1
v_gene: TRBV19

CDR3aa: ASSLSGWNTEAF
j_gene: TRBJ1-1
v_gene: TRBV7-3

CDR3aa: ASRLSGQETQY
j_gene: TRBJ2-5
v_gene: TRBV7-2

CDR3aa: ASSPPGKGTQY
j_gene: TRBJ2-3
v_gene: TRBV7-8

CDR3aa: ASSQGWGGRETQY
j_gene: TRBJ2-5
v_gene: TRBV3-1/TRBV3-2

CDR3aa: ASSESKGAAEQY
j_gene: TRBJ2-7
v_gene: TRBV10-1

CDR3aa: ASQGQSMNTEAF
j_gene: TRBJ1-1
v_gene: TRBV7-9

CDR3aa: ASSQEGHRDTEAF
j_gene: TRBJ1-1
v_gene: TRBV4-3

CDR3aa: ASWERPNSGNTIY
j_gene: TRBJ1-3
v_gene: TRBV6-5

CDR3aa: ASSPLDRAEQY
j_gene: TRBJ2-7
v_gene: TRBV19

CDR3aa: ASSFGGQGFKT
j_gene: TRBJ1-2
v_gene: TRBV11-2

CDR3aa: ASSVPDRGSVAF
j_gene: TRBJ1-1
v_gene: TRBV9

CDR3aa: ASGPRADVGDTEAF
j_gene: TRBJ1-1
v_gene: TRBV12-5

CDR3aa: ASRTQFGSYEQY
j_gene: TRBJ2-7
v_gene: TRBV19

CDR3aa: ASSFGQKETQY
j_gene: TRBJ2-5
v_gene: TRBV7-3

CDR3aa: ASGPRARSEKLF
j_gene: TRBJ1-4
v_gene: TRBV7-8

CDR3aa: ASSDRGVNSPLH
j_gene: TRBJ1-6
v_gene: TRBV2

CDR3aa: ASSGAGTGDLYEQY
j_gene: TRBJ2-7
v_gene: TRBV9

CDR3aa: ASSPDSNYGYT
j_gene: TRBJ1-2
v_gene: TRBV18

CDR3aa: ASSVGQGWAKNIQY
j_gene: TRBJ2-4
v_gene: TRBV9

CDR3aa: ATSRVGARTDTQY
j_gene: TRBJ2-3
v_gene: TRBV15

CDR3aa: ASSFYAERGWGEQF
j_gene: TRBJ2-1
v_gene: TRBV6-5

CDR3aa: ASKGRGYEQY
j_gene: TRBJ2-7
v_gene: TRBV19

CDR3aa: ASSNQGRRGYT
j_gene: TRBJ1-2
v_gene: TRBV19

CDR3aa: ASSLGGDQPQH
j_gene: TRBJ1-5
v_gene: TRBV7-9

CDR3aa: ASRADELKLF
j_gene: TRBJ1-4
v_gene: TRBV28

CDR3aa: ASTPLGSGSPLH
j_gene: TRBJ1-6
v_gene: TRBV27

CDR3aa: ASSPISNTEAF
j_gene: TRBJ1-1
v_gene: TRBV9

CDR3aa: ASSLVRQAYNEQF
j_gene: TRBJ2-1
v_gene: TRBV7-8

CDR3aa: SVEDRGLPGAF
j_gene: TRBJ1-1
v_gene: TRBV29-1

CDR3aa: ASSDPGELF
j_gene: TRBJ2-2
v_gene: TRBV6-1

CDR3aa: ASSLDGGGGKLF
j_gene: TRBJ1-4
v_gene: TRBV16

CDR3aa: ASLRGAKNIQY
j_gene: TRBJ2-4
v_gene: TRBV12-3/TRBV12-4

CDR3aa: ASSLGWGDSYEQY
j_gene: TRBJ2-7
v_gene: TRBV7-9

CDR3aa: ASGAGTGLVGNTIY
j_gene: TRBJ1-3
v_gene: TRBV5-5

CDR3aa: SVETLRGQF
j_gene: TRBJ2-1
v_gene: TRBV29-1

CDR3aa: ALQTGKTYEQY
j_gene: TRBJ2-7
v_gene: TRBV30

CDR3aa: ASSIDPTALRTEAF
j_gene: TRBJ1-1
v_gene: TRBV19

CDR3aa: ASSLLGQAYEQY
j_gene: TRBJ2-7
v_gene: TRBV27